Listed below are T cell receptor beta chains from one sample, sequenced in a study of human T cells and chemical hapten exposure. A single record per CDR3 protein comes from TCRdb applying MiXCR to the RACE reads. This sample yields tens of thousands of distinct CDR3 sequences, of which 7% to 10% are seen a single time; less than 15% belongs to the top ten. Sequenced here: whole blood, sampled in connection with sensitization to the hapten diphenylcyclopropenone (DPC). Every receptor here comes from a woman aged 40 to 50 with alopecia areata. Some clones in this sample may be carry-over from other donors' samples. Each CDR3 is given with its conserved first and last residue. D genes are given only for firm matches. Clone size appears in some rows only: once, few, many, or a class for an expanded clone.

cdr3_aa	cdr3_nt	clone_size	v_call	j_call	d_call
CASGDWASYEQYF	TGTGCCAGCGGGGATTGGGCCTCCTACGAGCAGTACTTC	many	TRBV3-1	TRBJ2-7	-
CSVEVVKGVTEAFF	TGCAGCGTTGAAGTCGTTAAAGGGGTGACTGAAGCTTTCTTT	many	TRBV29-1	TRBJ1-1	-
CASRPSGASGPDTQYF	TGTGCCAGCCGGCCTTCAGGGGCTAGCGGCCCAGATACGCAGTATTTT	few	TRBV6-6	TRBJ2-3	-
CASAQGLATTNEFF	TGTGCTAGTGCCCAGGGACTAGCGACGACGAATGAGTTCTTC	-	TRBV12-5	TRBJ2-1	TRBD2
CSANRQGRNSPLHF	TGCAGTGCTAACCGACAGGGGAGGAATTCACCCCTCCACTTT	many	TRBV20-1	TRBJ1-6	TRBD1
CASSLASSNTGELFF	TGTGCCAGCAGCTTAGCGAGTTCGAACACCGGGGAGCTGTTTTTT	few	TRBV7-9	TRBJ2-2	-
CATSRDLSDTQYF	TGTGCCACCAGCAGAGATCTGTCAGATACGCAGTATTTT	many	TRBV15	TRBJ2-3	-
CASSSGVRAGARNTEAFF	TGTGCCAGCAGCAGTGGGGTTCGGGCAGGGGCTCGTAACACTGAAGCTTTCTTT	-	TRBV7-2	TRBJ1-1	-
CASSLGTVSYEQYF	TGTGCCAGCAGCTTAGGGACTGTCTCCTACGAGCAGTACTTC	many	TRBV7-2	TRBJ2-7	-
CASSVSRVQPQHF	TGTGCCAGCAGCGTTAGCAGGGTTCAGCCCCAGCATTTT	many	TRBV28	TRBJ1-5	-
CASSLGYAGGLQETQYF	TGTGCCAGCAGTTTAGGGTACGCGGGGGGCTTGCAAGAGACCCAGTACTTC	many	TRBV12-3/TRBV12-4	TRBJ2-5	TRBD2
CASSFLGKYEKLFF	TGTGCCAGCAGTTTTCTGGGGAAGTATGAAAAACTGTTTTTT	-	TRBV28	TRBJ1-4	-
CSAPPGTSGGSDTGELFF	TGCAGTGCTCCTCCCGGGACTAGCGGGGGGTCGGACACCGGGGAGCTGTTTTTT	few	TRBV20-1	TRBJ2-2	TRBD2
CASSLNRDSNQPQHF	TGTGCCAGCAGCTTAAACAGGGATAGCAATCAGCCCCAGCATTTT	few	TRBV7-2	TRBJ1-5	-
CAIRTGDNGYTF	TGTGCCATTCGCACGGGGGATAATGGCTACACCTTC	many	TRBV10-3	TRBJ1-2	-
CASSSRTGRASPLHF	TGTGCCAGCAGTTCCCGGACAGGGAGGGCTTCACCCCTCCACTTT	many	TRBV6-1	TRBJ1-6	TRBD1
CASSLDDPGPDTQYF	TGTGCCAGCAGCTTAGACGATCCCGGGCCAGATACGCAGTATTTT	many	TRBV11-1	TRBJ2-3	-
CASNKSGAKNTEAFF	TGTGCCAGCAATAAATCCGGGGCAAAGAACACTGAAGCTTTCTTT	-	TRBV6-1	TRBJ1-1	-
CASSQDTSQYF	TGTGCCAGCAGCCAAGACACTAGCCAGTATTTT	few	TRBV3-1	TRBJ2-3	-
CASSLRETDTQYF	TGCGCCAGCAGCTTGAGGGAAACAGATACGCAGTATTTT	-	TRBV5-1	TRBJ2-3	-
CASSPTTGYRGEQYF	TGTGCCAGCAGCCCGACGACAGGGTATAGGGGCGAGCAGTACTTC	-	TRBV7-2	TRBJ2-7	TRBD1
CASSLAGGGGDTQYF	TGCGCCAGCAGCTTGGCCGGAGGGGGCGGTGATACGCAGTATTTT	-	TRBV5-1	TRBJ2-3	-
CSARQASGNTIYF	TGCAGTGCTAGACAGGCGTCTGGAAACACCATATATTTT	once	TRBV20-1	TRBJ1-3	-
CASSSSSGTGGLQYF	TGTGCCAGCAGTTCATCCTCGGGGACAGGGGGATTGCAGTACTTC	many	TRBV11-2	TRBJ2-7	TRBD1
CSVATSDEQYF	TGCAGCGTAGCTACTAGTGACGAGCAGTACTTC	many	TRBV29-1	TRBJ2-7	-
CASSISDSQETQYF	TGTGCCAGTAGTATTTCGGACAGCCAAGAGACCCAGTACTTC	-	TRBV19	TRBJ2-5	-
CASSPPGTPNYGYTF	TGTGCCAGCAGTCCCCCCGGGACACCTAACTATGGCTACACCTTC	-	TRBV28	TRBJ1-2	-
CASSLVPLAGDAKNIQYF	TGTGCCAGCAGCTTAGTACCTCTAGCGGGGGATGCCAAAAACATTCAGTACTTC	many	TRBV7-6	TRBJ2-4	TRBD2
CASSLQLSGANVLTF	TGTGCCAGCAGCTTGCAGCTCTCTGGGGCCAACGTCCTGACTTTC	many	TRBV7-2	TRBJ2-6	-
CASSSPGGGRDEQFF	TGTGCCAGCAGCTCCCCCGGCGGGGGGAGAGATGAGCAGTTCTTC	-	TRBV5-4	TRBJ2-1	TRBD2
CASSKIGVTEAFF	TGTGCCAGCAGCAAAATTGGGGTTACTGAAGCTTTCTTT	-	TRBV21-1	TRBJ1-1	-
CASSKGLGGGYTF	TGTGCCAGCAGCAAAGGGCTGGGAGGCGGCTACACCTTC	-	TRBV11-3	TRBJ1-2	-